This T cell receptor beta chain was identified in a study of post-analysis software for immune sequencing data. After removal of 6 bases from V and 5 bases from J, the junction contained 14 bases not matched to a gene. The CDR3 covers 16 residues. In germline, CDR1 is SGHTA, CDR2 FQGNSA. This clonotype has a handful of counts. Unique molecular identifiers were built into the TCR beta cDNA libraries. One entry per CDR3 protein, called by TCRdb with MiXCR from the PCR reads. The sample gives 160,000 or so distinct CDR3 sequences, about 34% of which show up once; under 30% is in the top ten. The material was blood, obtained after autologous hematopoietic stem cell transplantation. The V gene is TRBV7-2, the J gene TRBJ2-5; 8 nucleotides agree with TRBD1. This sequence originates from a girl between 5 and 17 years old with multiple sclerosis. The CDR3 loop is CASSRRSLGQVETQYF. The CDR3 nucleotides read TGTGCCAGCAGTCGTAGGAGCCTGGGACAGGTGGAGACCCAGTACTTC.